These T cell receptor beta chains were read from a single sample in a study of cytomegalovirus exposure and HLA in healthy donors. Sequenced by immunoSEQ multiplex PCR; TCRdb stores in-frame clones only, minus some. The listing records some 76,000 clones. Sequencing used PBMCs. The receptors were sampled from a boy aged 10-17 years in good health and CMV-seronegative. The CDR3 runs from the conserved cysteine through the conserved F or W. D genes are given only for firm matches.

v_gene	j_gene	d_gene	CDR3aa	CDR3nt
TRBV5-8	TRBJ1-2	-	CASSLEAFNYGYTF	TGTGCCAGCAGCTTGGAAGCTTTTAACTATGGCTACACCTTC
TRBV4-3	TRBJ2-3	TRBD1	CASSQDAGGGSDKQYF	TGCGCCAGCAGCCAAGATGCAGGGGGCGGGTCAGATAAGCAGTATTTT
TRBV4-2	TRBJ2-3	TRBD1	CASSQAAGGLAADTQYF	TGTGCCAGCAGCCAAGCCGCAGGGGGCTTAGCTGCGGATACGCAGTATTTT
TRBV5-1	TRBJ2-1	TRBD2	CASSFRGGNSDNEQFF	TGCGCCAGCAGCTTCCGGGGAGGGAACTCCGACAATGAGCAGTTCTTC
TRBV18	TRBJ1-2	TRBD1	CASSPEIQGNYGYTF	TGTGCCAGCTCCCCAGAAATACAGGGGAACTATGGCTACACCTTC
TRBV25-1	TRBJ1-1	-	CASSESKGPSEDFF	TGTGCCAGCAGTGAATCTAAGGGGCCGTCTGAAGATTTCTTT
TRBV15	TRBJ2-2	TRBD2	CATSSGLAGYTGELFF	TGTGCCACCAGCAGTGGACTAGCGGGGTACACCGGGGAGCTGTTTTTT
TRBV6-1	TRBJ2-2	TRBD2	CASRRRGDTGELFF	TGTGCCAGCAGGAGACGGGGGGACACCGGGGAGCTGTTTTTT
TRBV5-1	TRBJ2-7	TRBD1	CASSSGQGYEQYF	TGCGCCAGCAGCTCGGGACAGGGCTACGAGCAGTACTTC
TRBV9	TRBJ2-5	-	CASSVAAGRETQYF	TGTGCCAGCAGCGTAGCGGCAGGGAGGGAGACCCAGTACTTC
TRBV5-1	TRBJ2-5	-	CASSLEAGEETQYF	TGCGCCAGCAGCTTGGAGGCAGGGGAAGAGACCCAGTACTTC
TRBV30	TRBJ2-7	-	CAGSVMAGGSYEQYF	TGTGCCGGGAGTGTAATGGCAGGGGGGTCCTACGAGCAGTACTTC
TRBV7-6	TRBJ2-1	TRBD2	CASSLGLVLNEQFF	TGTGCCAGCAGCCTCGGACTAGTGCTCAATGAGCAGTTCTTC
TRBV30	TRBJ1-1	-	CAWSVPWAEAFF	TGTGCCTGGAGTGTACCTTGGGCAGAAGCTTTCTTT
TRBV30	TRBJ2-1	TRBD1	CAGGPRDRGDNEQFF	TGTGCCGGGGGCCCAAGGGACAGGGGCGACAATGAGCAGTTCTTC
TRBV18	TRBJ1-3	-	CASSPRVQSSGNTIYF	TGTGCCAGCTCACCCAGGGTCCAAAGCTCTGGAAACACCATATATTTT
TRBV5-4	TRBJ2-7	TRBD2	CASTQDPGGRAYEQYF	TGTGCCAGCACCCAAGATCCGGGGGGGAGGGCTTACGAGCAGTACTTC
TRBV9	TRBJ1-1	TRBD1	CASSPRTGQGVTEAFF	TGTGCCAGCAGCCCACGGACAGGGCAGGGTGTCACTGAAGCTTTCTTT
TRBV4-2	TRBJ2-7	TRBD2	CASSQDRSGGRNEQYF	TGTGCCAGCAGCCAAGATCGGTCGGGGGGGCGTAACGAGCAGTACTTC
TRBV9	TRBJ1-2	TRBD1	CASSEQPTGLGYGYTF	TGTGCCAGCAGCGAGCAACCGACAGGGCTAGGGTATGGCTACACCTTC
TRBV7-6	TRBJ1-1	-	CASSSSTGNTEAFF	TGTGCCAGCAGCTCCTCAACAGGGAACACTGAAGCTTTCTTT